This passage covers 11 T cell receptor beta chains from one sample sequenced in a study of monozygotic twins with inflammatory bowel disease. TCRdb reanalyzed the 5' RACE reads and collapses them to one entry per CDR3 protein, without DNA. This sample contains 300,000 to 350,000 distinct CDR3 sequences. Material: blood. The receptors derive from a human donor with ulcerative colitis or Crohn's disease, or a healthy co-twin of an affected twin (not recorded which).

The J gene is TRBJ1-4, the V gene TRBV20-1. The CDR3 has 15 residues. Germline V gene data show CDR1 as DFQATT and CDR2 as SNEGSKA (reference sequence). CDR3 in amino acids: CSASRTRTTNEKLFF.

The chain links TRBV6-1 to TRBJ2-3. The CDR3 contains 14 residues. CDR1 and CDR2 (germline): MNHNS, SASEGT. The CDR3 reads CASSQGFSTDTQYF.

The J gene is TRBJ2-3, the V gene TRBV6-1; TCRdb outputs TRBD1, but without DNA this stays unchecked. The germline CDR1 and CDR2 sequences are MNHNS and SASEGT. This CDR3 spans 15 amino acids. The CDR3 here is CASRFRGGLHNTQYF.

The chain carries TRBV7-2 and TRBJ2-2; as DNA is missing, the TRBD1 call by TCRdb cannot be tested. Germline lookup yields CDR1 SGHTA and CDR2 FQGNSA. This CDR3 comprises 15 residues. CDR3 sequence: CASSGWTGANGELFF. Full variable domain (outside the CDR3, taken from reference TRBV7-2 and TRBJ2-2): GAGVSQSPSNKVTEKGKDVELRCDPISGHTALYWYRQSLGQGLEFLIYFQGNSAPDKSGLPSDRFSAERTGGSVSTLTIQRTQQEDSAVYLCASSGWTGANGELFFGEGSRLTVL.

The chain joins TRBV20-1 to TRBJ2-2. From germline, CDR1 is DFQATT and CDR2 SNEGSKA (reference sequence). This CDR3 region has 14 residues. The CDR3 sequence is CSARSSLTTGELFF.

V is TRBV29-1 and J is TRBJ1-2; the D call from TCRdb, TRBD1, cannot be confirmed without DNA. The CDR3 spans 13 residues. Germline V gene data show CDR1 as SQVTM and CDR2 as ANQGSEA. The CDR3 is CSVAEGAGYGYTF.

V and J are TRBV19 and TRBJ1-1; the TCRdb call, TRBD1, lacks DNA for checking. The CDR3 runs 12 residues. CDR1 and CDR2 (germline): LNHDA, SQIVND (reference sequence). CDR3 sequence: CASTGLGTEAFF.

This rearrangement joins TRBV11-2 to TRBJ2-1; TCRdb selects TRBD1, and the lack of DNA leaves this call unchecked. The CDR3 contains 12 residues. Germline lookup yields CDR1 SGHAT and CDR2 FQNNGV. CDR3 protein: CASNVAGNEQFF.

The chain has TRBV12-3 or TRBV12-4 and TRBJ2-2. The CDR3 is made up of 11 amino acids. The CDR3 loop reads CASSPEGELFF.

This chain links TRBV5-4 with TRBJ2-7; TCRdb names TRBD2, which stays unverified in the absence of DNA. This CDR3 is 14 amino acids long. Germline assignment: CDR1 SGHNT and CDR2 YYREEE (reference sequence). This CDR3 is CASSLLGVRGEQYF. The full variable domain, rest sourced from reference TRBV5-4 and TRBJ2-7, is ETGVTQSPTHLIKTRGQQVTLRCSSQSGHNTVSWYQQALGQGPQFIFQYYREEENGRGNFPPRFSGLQFPNYSSELNVNALELDDSALYLCASSLLGVRGEQYFGPGTRLTVT.

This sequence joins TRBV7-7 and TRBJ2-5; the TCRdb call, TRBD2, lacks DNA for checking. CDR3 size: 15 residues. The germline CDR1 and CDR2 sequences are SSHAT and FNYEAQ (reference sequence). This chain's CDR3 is CASSLAGRDQKTQYF.